This T cell receptor beta chain was captured in a study of T cell responses to AZD1222 COVID-19 vaccine (dated by TCRdb to about 2021). About the study as a whole: AZD1222 recipients whose second dose came at about 4 weeks and those whose second dose came at about 12 weeks were combined into one group, since spike-specific TCR depth and breadth did not differ between the two schedules. Trial participants were enrolled into age subgroups of 18-55, 56-69 and 70-plus years, which contained about 150, 28 and 57 TCR-sequenced participants, respectively. A total of 240 or so trial participants underwent TCR sequencing, of whom 200 to 220 had received two doses of AZD1222 and about 26 had received two doses of the MenACWY control vaccine. What the research found in general, with its limitations: Spike-specific TCR breadth and depth rose significantly after two AZD1222 doses compared with day 0 and with MenACWY recipients. Because no day 14 peak-response samples were available, repertoires were characterized only after the peak T cell response. Conclusions about previously exposed vaccinees are limited because only a handful of AZD1222 recipients were SARS-CoV-2 seropositive at baseline. Nearly half of unique spike-specific TCRs reportedly recognized epitopes outside regions mutated in the B.1.351 and B.1.1.7 variants. The vaccine-associated CD4 TCRs covered the entire spike protein, and the dominant responses fell in regions 160-218 and 743-854. In the small 56-69-year group, the increase in depth fell short of significance, most likely because of low power. Participants were mostly white British, with more females than males. The authors suggested clonal diversity may have been underestimated.

A word on this clone: Its antigen specificity is not known. No clone much larger than this one lies a single base away; base qualities are absent.

The CDR3 regions of human TCRbeta chains were analyzed by immunosequencing. The study's own analysis went as follows. Repertoire TCRs were matched against a reference library of SARS-CoV-2-specific TCRs generated with the MIRA antigen-specificity platform. Breadth meant the fraction of unique TCRs that were SARS-CoV-2-associated, whereas depth meant the fraction of total T cells that were SARS-CoV-2-associated. Using the MIRA data, each spike-specific TCR was assigned both to the spike region to which the TCR was reactive and to a CD4 or CD8 class. Log10-transformed breadth and depth values were compared by one-way ANOVA with Sidak's multiple comparisons tests. TCRdb re-hosts the immuneACCESS table, in-frame sequences only. Its copies lack some clones; in the studies checked, an unresolved V gene accounts for under half of them, and the cause for the rest is not known. V and J calls and clone size are those listed in that table; D and trimming were worked out from the DNA. This sample holds over 150,000 clones; around 90% were observed only once. The top ten hold around 3% of the sample.

Sample time point, as interpreted from the label and publication: baseline before first vaccination. Vaccinee samples were obtained from the UK trials COV001 and COV002, which included a single-blind randomized controlled phase 2/3 trial of AZD1222 (ChAdOx1 nCoV-19) in healthy adults. Trial participant PBMC samples were collected at day 0 and day 28 after the second dose for TCRbeta chain sequencing. The CDR3 starts with the cysteine, ends with the phenylalanine, and has 16 residues. Only the CDR3 region is kept as DNA, spanning 48 bases read in frame from base 1. V and J are trimmed by 7 bases and 2 bases, and the gene matches miss 6 bases of the junction. From a lookup of the germline V gene (reference sequence), CDR1 and CDR2 are LNHDA and SQIVND.

The sequence is built from TRBV19 and TRBJ2-2, with 11 bases aligning to TRBD1. Sequenced here: peripheral blood, sampled on day 0 of AZD1222 vaccination. This TCR was sampled from an adult in good health. The DNA is as follows: TGTGCCAGTACTCGGACAGGGGGCTCCAACACCGGGGAGCTGTTTTTT. Translated, this gives CASTRTGGSNTGELFF.